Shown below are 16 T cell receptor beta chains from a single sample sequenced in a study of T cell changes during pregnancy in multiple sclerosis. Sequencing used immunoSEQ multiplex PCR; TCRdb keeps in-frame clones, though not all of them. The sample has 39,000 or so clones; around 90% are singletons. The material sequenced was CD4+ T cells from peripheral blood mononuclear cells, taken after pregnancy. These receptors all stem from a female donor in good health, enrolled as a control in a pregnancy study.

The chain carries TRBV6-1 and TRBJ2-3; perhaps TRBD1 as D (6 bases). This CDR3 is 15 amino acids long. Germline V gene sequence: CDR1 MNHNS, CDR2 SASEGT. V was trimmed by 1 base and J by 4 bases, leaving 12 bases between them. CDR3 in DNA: TGTGCCAGCAGTGAAGGGGATACAGGGTCAGATACGCAGTATTTT. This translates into CASSEGDTGSDTQYF.

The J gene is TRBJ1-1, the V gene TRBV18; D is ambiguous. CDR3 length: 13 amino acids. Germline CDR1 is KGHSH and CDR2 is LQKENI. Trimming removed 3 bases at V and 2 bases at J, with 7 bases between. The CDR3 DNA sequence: TGTGCCAGCTCACCGCCACTTAACACTGAAGCTTTCTTT. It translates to CASSPPLNTEAFF.

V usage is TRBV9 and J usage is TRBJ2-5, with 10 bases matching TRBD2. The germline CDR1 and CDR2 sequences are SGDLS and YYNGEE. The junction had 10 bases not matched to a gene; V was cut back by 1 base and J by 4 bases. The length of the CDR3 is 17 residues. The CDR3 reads CASSVIDSGGIGETQYF. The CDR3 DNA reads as TGTGCCAGCAGCGTAATTGATAGCGGGGGGATCGGAGAGACCCAGTACTTC.

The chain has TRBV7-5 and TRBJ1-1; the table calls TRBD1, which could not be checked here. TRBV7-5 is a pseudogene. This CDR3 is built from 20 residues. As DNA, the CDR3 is TGTGCCAGAAGCCCACGGGGGTTCGACAGGGTTGCGTTACAGAACACTGAAGCTTTCTTT. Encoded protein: CARSPRGFDRVALQNTEAFF.

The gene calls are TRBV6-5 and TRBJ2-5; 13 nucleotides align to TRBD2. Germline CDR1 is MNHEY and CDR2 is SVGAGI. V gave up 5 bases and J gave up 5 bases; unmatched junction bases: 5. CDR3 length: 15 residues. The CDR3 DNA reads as TGTGCCAGCAGTACACTAGCGGGGGGGCGGGAGACCCAGTACTTC. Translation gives CASSTLAGGRETQYF.

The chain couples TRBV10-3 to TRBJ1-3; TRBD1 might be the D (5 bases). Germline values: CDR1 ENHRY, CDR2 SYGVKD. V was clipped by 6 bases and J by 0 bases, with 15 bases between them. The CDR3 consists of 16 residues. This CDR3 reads CAISGGRLSSGNTIYF. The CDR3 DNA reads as TGTGCCATCAGCGGGGGACGGTTAAGCTCTGGAAACACCATATATTTT.

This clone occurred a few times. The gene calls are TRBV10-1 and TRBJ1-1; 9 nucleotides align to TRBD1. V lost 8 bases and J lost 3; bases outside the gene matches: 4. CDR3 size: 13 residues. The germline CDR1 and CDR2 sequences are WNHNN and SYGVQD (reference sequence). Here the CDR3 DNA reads TGCGCCAGCCGGGGACAGGGCGACACTGAAGCTTTCTTT. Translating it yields CASRGQGDTEAFF.

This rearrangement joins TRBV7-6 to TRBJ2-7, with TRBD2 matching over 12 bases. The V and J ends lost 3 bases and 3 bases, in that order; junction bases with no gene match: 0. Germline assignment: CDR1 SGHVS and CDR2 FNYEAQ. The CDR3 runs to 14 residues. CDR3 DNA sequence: TGTGCCAGCAGCTTGACTAGCGGGGGCTACGAGCAGTACTTC. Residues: CASSLTSGGYEQYF.

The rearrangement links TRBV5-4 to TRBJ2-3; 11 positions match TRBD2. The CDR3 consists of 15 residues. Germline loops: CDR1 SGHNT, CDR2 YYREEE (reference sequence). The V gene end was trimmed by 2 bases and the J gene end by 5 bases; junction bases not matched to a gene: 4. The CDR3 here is CASSFSGGAEDTQYF. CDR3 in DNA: TGTGCCAGCAGCTTTAGCGGGGGGGCAGAAGATACGCAGTATTTT. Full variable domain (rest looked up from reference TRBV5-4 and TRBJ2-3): ETGVTQSPTHLIKTRGQQVTLRCSSQSGHNTVSWYQQALGQGPQFIFQYYREEENGRGNFPPRFSGLQFPNYSSELNVNALELDDSALYLCASSFSGGAEDTQYFGPGTRLTVL.

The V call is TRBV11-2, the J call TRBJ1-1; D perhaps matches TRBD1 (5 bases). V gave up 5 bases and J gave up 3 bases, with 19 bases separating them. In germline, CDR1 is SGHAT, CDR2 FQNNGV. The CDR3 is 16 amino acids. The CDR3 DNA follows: TGTGCCAGCAGCCCAGACGGGGGTATAAGGGACACTGAAGCTTTCTTT. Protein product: CASSPDGGIRDTEAFF.

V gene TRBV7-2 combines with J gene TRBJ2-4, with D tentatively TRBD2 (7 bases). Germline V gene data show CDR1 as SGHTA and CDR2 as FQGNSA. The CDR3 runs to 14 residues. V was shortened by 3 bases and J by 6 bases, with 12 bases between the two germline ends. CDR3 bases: TGTGCCAGCAGCTTCGGGGGGCTGTTAAACATTCAGTACTTC. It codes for CASSFGGLLNIQYF.

The CDR3 region is CASSLALAGLGQEQFF. The CDR3 DNA reads as TGCGCCAGCAGCTTGGCGCTAGCGGGACTAGGGCAGGAGCAGTTCTTC. The chain carries TRBV5-1 and TRBJ2-1; TRBD2 aligns across 9 bases. This CDR3 spans 16 amino acids. J was trimmed by 10 bases and V by 0 bases; bases with no gene match: 11. CDR1 SGHRS and CDR2 YFSETQ come from the germline V gene. Complete variable domain (other parts from reference TRBV5-1 and TRBJ2-1): KAGVTQTPRYLIKTRGQQVTLSCSPISGHRSVSWYQQTPGQGLQFLFEYFSETQRNKGNFPGRFSGRQFSNSRSEMNVSTLELGDSALYLCASSLALAGLGQEQFFGPGTRLTVL.

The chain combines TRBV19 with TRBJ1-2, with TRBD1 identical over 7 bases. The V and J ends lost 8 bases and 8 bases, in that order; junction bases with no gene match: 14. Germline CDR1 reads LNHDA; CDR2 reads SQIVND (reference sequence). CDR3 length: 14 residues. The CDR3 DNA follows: TGTGCCAGTGGGGAGACTGACAGGGAGCGAGGCTACACCTTC. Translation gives CASGETDRERGYTF.

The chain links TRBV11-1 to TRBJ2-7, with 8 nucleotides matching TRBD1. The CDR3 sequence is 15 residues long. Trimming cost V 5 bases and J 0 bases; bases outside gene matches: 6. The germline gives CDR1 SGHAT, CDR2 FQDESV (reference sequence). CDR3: CASSPDRESSYEQYF. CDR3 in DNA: TGTGCCAGCAGCCCGGACAGGGAAAGCTCCTACGAGCAGTACTTC.

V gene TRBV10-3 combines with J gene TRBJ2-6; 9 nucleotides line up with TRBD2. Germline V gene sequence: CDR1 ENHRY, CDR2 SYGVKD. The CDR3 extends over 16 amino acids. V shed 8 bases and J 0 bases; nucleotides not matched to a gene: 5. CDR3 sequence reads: CAISPAGGSGANVLTF. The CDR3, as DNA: TGTGCCATCTCCCCAGCGGGGGGCTCTGGGGCCAACGTCCTGACTTTC.

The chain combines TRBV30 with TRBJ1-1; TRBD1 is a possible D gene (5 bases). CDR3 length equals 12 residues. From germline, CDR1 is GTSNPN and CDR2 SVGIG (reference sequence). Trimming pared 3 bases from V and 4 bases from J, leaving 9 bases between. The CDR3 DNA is TGTGCCTGGAGGGGGCTAGGCACTGAAGCTTTCTTT. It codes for CAWRGLGTEAFF.